Given below is one TCR beta chain in context. What it binds is not known. One end of the junction is discordant with germline, which a read error may explain. The record originates from a study of T-cell reconstitution after alpha-beta-depleted transplantation in children. Unique molecular identifiers were used to barcode this TCRbeta library. Each CDR3 protein is one row after TCRdb ran MiXCR on the PCR reads. In the table there are approximately 1,000,000 distinct CDR3 sequences, roughly 31% of which are singletons. The CDR3 sequence is 17 residues long. Germline CDR1 is DFQATT and CDR2 is SNEGSKA (reference sequence). Findings and limits, study-wide: At one year after transplant, newly produced T cells mostly accounted for T-cell counts and diversity. In some patients, recipient T cells and intrathymic progenitors surviving conditioning explained high day-60 diversity. Expanded graft clones numbering several hundred reportedly gave rise to alpha-beta T cells about two months after transplant.

The sequence came from a boy under three years old who had a stem cell transplant for SCID, so the T cells may come from the graft donor. The gene calls are TRBV20-1 and TRBJ2-1; TRBD2 matches 9 bases. Material: PBMCs, mostly from graft donor cells, obtained 360 days after TCRalphabeta/CD19-depleted stem cell transplant. CDR3 in amino acids: CCARDLWAGGKFNEQFF. In DNA form, the CDR3 reads TGCTGTGCTAGAGATCTTTGGGCGGGGGGGAAATTCAATGAGCAGTTCTTC.